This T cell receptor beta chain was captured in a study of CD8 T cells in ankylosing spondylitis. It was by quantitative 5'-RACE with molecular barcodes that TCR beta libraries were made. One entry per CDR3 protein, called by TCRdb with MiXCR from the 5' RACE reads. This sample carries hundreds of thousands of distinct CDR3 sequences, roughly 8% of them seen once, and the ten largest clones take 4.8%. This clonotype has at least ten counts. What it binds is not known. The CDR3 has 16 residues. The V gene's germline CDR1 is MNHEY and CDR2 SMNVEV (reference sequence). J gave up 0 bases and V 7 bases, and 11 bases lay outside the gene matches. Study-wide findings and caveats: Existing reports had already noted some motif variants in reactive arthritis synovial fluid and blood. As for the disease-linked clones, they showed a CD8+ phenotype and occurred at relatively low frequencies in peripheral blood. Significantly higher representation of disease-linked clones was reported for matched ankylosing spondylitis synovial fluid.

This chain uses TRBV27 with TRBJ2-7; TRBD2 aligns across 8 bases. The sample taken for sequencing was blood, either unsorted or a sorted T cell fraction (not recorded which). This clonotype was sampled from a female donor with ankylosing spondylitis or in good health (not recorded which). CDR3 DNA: TGTGCCAGCACTACCCTTAGCGGGGTTAGCTCCTACGAGCAGTACTTC. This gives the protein CASTTLSGVSSYEQYF.